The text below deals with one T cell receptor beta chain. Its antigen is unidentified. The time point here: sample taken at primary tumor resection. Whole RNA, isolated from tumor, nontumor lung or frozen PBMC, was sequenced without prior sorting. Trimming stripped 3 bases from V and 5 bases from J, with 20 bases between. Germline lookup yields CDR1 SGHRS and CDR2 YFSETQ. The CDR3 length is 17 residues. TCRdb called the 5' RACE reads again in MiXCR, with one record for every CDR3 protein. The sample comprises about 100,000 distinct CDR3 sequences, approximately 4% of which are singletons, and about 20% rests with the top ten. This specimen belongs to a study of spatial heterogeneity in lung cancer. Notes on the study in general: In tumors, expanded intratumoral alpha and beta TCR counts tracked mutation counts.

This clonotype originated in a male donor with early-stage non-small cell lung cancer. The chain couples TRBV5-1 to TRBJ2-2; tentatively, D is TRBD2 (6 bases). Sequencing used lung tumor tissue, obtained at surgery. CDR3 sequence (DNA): TGCGCCAGCAGCTCCGGAGCGGGCGGCGCGGATACCGGGGAGCTGTTTTTT. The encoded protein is CASSSGAGGADTGELFF.